This T cell receptor beta chain came from a study of T-cell reconstitution after alpha-beta-depleted transplantation in children. Unique molecular identifiers featured in how the TCRbeta library was prepared. Each CDR3 protein is one row after TCRdb ran MiXCR on the PCR reads. Among over 200,000 distinct CDR3 sequences listed, 11% were seen once. This CDR3 is 17 amino acids long. Germline assignment: CDR1 MNHEY and CDR2 SVGAGI. With 4 bases clipped from V and 2 bases from J, the junction kept 6 bases outside the gene matches. This clonotype was counted many times. This clonotype originated in a child under two years old with acute myeloid leukemia, due to receive a stem cell transplant. Sequenced here: PBMCs, sampled before TCRalphabeta/CD19-depleted stem cell transplant. The chain has TRBV6-5 and TRBJ2-1; 12 bases are shared with TRBD2. CDR3 in DNA: TGTGCCAGCAGTTTCGGAACTAGCGGGAGGACCTACAATGAGCAGTTCTTC. It codes for CASSFGTSGRTYNEQFF.